Each of the 18 T cell receptor beta chains below was sequenced from the same sample in a study of cytomegalovirus exposure and HLA in healthy donors. PCR amplification relied on 60 Vbeta primers (plus 13 Jbeta primers). TCRdb's table, derived via immunoSEQ multiplex PCR, lists solely in-frame clones and lacks some. The table lists about 32,000 clones, with 4.5% to 5.5% in the top ten. What was sequenced was PBMCs. The receptor source for this set is a female donor in good health and CMV-seronegative.

The chain recombines TRBV29-1 with TRBJ2-1; the D gene is possibly TRBD1 (6 bases). Per germline, CDR1 SQVTM and CDR2 ANQGSEA. The CDR3 has 14 amino acids. The germline V and J ends were trimmed by 2 bases and 8 bases, with 16 bases remaining between them. CDR3 DNA sequence: TGCAGCGTTGAACCCGGCGAGGGGGACGATGAGCAGTTCTTC. It codes for CSVEPGEGDDEQFF.

This chain uses TRBV7-6 with TRBJ2-3, with D maybe TRBD2 (6 bases). Germline CDR1 reads SGHVS; CDR2 reads FNYEAQ. This CDR3 is 15 amino acids long. The V gene lost 0 bases and the J gene lost 0 bases, with 7 bases spanning the gap. CDR3 in amino acids: CASSLAGGSTDTQYF. The DNA for the CDR3 is TGTGCCAGCAGCTTAGCGGGGGGAAGCACAGATACGCAGTATTTT.

The J gene is TRBJ1-2, the V gene TRBV5-1; TRBD1 is a possible D gene (5 bases). V was shortened by 4 bases and J by 5 bases, with 15 bases between the two germline ends. Germline CDR1 reads SGHRS; CDR2 reads YFSETQ. The CDR3 has 14 amino acids. CDR3 residues: CASSPGRGVYGYTF. CDR3 sequence (DNA): TGCGCCAGCAGCCCCGGTCGGGGGGTTTATGGCTACACCTTC.

The chain combines TRBV19 with TRBJ2-7; 9 bases align to TRBD1. Trimming at V came to 6 bases and at J to 3 bases, leaving 6 bases not matched to a gene. Germline V CDR1 and CDR2: LNHDA, SQIVND (reference sequence). The CDR3 length is 14 residues. Here the CDR3 reads CASSLQGAHYEQYF. For the CDR3, the DNA is TGTGCCAGTAGCTTACAGGGGGCACACTACGAGCAGTACTTC.

The rearrangement uses TRBV7-2 and TRBJ2-7, with 7 bases identical to TRBD1. CDR3 length: 17 residues. The germline V gene encodes CDR1 SGHTA and CDR2 FQGNSA. V gave up 3 bases and J gave up 2 bases; unmatched junction bases: 13. The CDR3 region is CASSLYLRQGRAYEQYF. The CDR3 nucleotides are TGTGCCAGCAGCTTGTACCTCAGACAGGGAAGAGCCTACGAGCAGTACTTC.

V gene TRBV4-3 combines with J gene TRBJ1-2; D might be TRBD1 (5 bases). Germline assignment: CDR1 LGHNA and CDR2 YSLEER. V shed 1 base and J shed 4 bases, with 10 bases lying between them. This CDR3 is 14 amino acids long. The DNA of the CDR3 is TGCGCCAGCAGCCAAGGGCAGGGCGGCTATGGCTACACCTTC. Encoded protein: CASSQGQGGYGYTF.

V and J are TRBV5-4 and TRBJ1-2; 12 nucleotides agree with TRBD1. After removal of 3 bases from V and 3 bases from J, the junction contained 3 bases not matched to a gene. The CDR3 runs 15 residues. CDR1 and CDR2 (germline): SGHNT, YYREEE (reference sequence). The CDR3 DNA follows: TGTGCCAGCAGCTGGGACAGGGGGCGAGACTATGGCTACACCTTC. Translation gives CASSWDRGRDYGYTF.

The chain uses TRBV7-6 and TRBJ2-2, with D hard to call. V lost 7 bases to trimming and J lost 6 bases, with 15 bases between them. The CDR3 consists of 14 residues. Germline V gene lookup returns CDR1 SGHVS and CDR2 FNYEAQ. CDR3 region: CASTVGQWAGELFF. The DNA for the CDR3 is TGTGCCAGCACCGTGGGCCAGTGGGCCGGGGAGCTGTTTTTT.

The chain is built from TRBV27 and TRBJ1-4; no definite D call. The V gene lost 6 bases and the J gene lost 0 bases, with 17 bases spanning the gap. CDR3 length: 17 residues. CDR1 MNHEY and CDR2 SMNVEV come from the germline V gene (reference sequence). As DNA, the CDR3 is TGTGCCAGCAGAGCGCATTTCGATCCAGCAACTAATGAAAAACTGTTTTTT. It yields the protein CASRAHFDPATNEKLFF.

For the CDR3, the DNA is TGTGCCAGCAGTTCCCGGGACAGCTCCTACGAGCAGTACTTC. Translated, it gives CASSSRDSSYEQYF. The chain couples TRBV27 to TRBJ2-7; 7 nucleotides line up with TRBD1. The CDR3 extends over 14 amino acids. The germline gives CDR1 MNHEY, CDR2 SMNVEV (reference sequence). V lost 4 bases and J lost 0; bases outside the gene matches: 3.

This chain connects TRBV28 to TRBJ2-7, with 10 bases identical to TRBD1. The V gene end was trimmed by 3 bases and the J gene end by 2 bases; junction bases not matched to a gene: 7. CDR1 and CDR2 (germline): MDHEN, SYDVKM. This CDR3 contains 16 residues. CDR3 DNA: TGTGCCAGCAGTTTTCCCGGGACAGGGGATACCTACGAGCAGTACTTC. It specifies CASSFPGTGDTYEQYF.

The rearrangement links TRBV5-1 to TRBJ1-2, with TRBD1 identical over 8 bases. The CDR3 loop spans 15 amino acids. Germline V gene lookup returns CDR1 SGHRS and CDR2 YFSETQ. With V trimmed by 4 bases and J by 7 bases, 12 bases remained unmatched. The CDR3 here is CASSLGQGGGGGYTF. CDR3 DNA sequence: TGCGCCAGCAGCCTAGGACAGGGCGGCGGGGGTGGCTACACCTTC.

V and J are TRBV5-6 and TRBJ2-5; TRBD2 agrees at 12 bases. Germline V CDR1 and CDR2: SGHDT, YYEEEE. This CDR3 has 18 amino acids. J was trimmed by 1 base and V by 2 bases; bases with no gene match: 9. The CDR3 DNA follows: TGTGCCAGCAGCTTCCGGACTAGCGGGGAGATGAGCCAAGAGACCCAGTACTTC. Translating it yields CASSFRTSGEMSQETQYF. The complete variable domain, with remaining parts taken from reference TRBV5-6 and TRBJ2-5, reads DAGVTQSPTHLIKTRGQQVTLRCSPKSGHDTVSWYQQALGQGPQFIFQYYEEEERQRGNFPDRFSGHQFPNYSSELNVNALLLGDSALYLCASSFRTSGEMSQETQYFGPGTRLLVL.

The chain employs TRBV5-4 and TRBJ2-7; D is undetermined. Germline V gives CDR1 SGHNT, CDR2 YYREEE (reference sequence). Trimming shortened V by 5 bases and J by 3 bases, and 6 bases separated the two germline ends. This CDR3 comprises 11 residues. This CDR3 reads CASSFNYEQYF. CDR3 in DNA: TGTGCCAGCAGTTTCAACTACGAGCAGTACTTC.

CDR3 bases: TGTGCCAGCAGCCCGGGGTCTCTCGGGGCTTTCTTT. Translating gives CASSPGSLGAFF. This chain uses TRBV11-3 with TRBJ1-1; no reliable D call. CDR3 length: 12 residues. V shed 5 bases and J shed 11 bases, with 15 bases lying between them. Germline V CDR1 and CDR2: SGHNT, YENEEA.

The chain employs TRBV28 and TRBJ2-1; possible D gene TRBD2, 5 bases. Germline loops: CDR1 MDHEN, CDR2 SYDVKM. The V and J ends lost 7 bases and 5 bases respectively, with 12 bases between them. The CDR3 extends over 13 amino acids. The CDR3 sequence: CASIRGWDNEQFF. As DNA, the CDR3 is TGTGCCAGCATCAGAGGGTGGGACAATGAGCAGTTCTTC.

The chain joins TRBV18 to TRBJ1-1; D not certain. Germline V gives CDR1 KGHSH, CDR2 LQKENI. The CDR3 is 14 residues long. Deletions cut 6 bases from V and 0 bases from J, with 11 bases between. DNA for the CDR3: TGTGCCAGCTCCCCGGTTGTTATGAACACTGAAGCTTTCTTT. This sequence encodes CASSPVVMNTEAFF. The variable domain in full, with the rest retrieved from reference TRBV18 and TRBJ1-1, is NAGVMQNPRHLVRRRGQEARLRCSPMKGHSHVYWYRQLPEEGLKFMVYLQKENIIDESGMPKERFSAEFPKEGPSILRIQQVVRGDSAAYFCASSPVVMNTEAFFGQGTRLTVV.

The chain links TRBV5-4 to TRBJ2-4, with TRBD1 as a possible D gene (5 bases). Trimming took 5 bases from V and 0 from J, leaving 9 bases between them. The CDR3 runs 14 residues. The germline V gene encodes CDR1 SGHNT and CDR2 YYREEE (reference sequence). CDR3 DNA sequence: TGTGCCAGCAGGCCCGACAGAGCCAAAAACATTCAGTACTTC. The encoded protein is CASRPDRAKNIQYF. Supplemented by reference TRBV5-4 and TRBJ2-4, the full variable domain reads ETGVTQSPTHLIKTRGQQVTLRCSSQSGHNTVSWYQQALGQGPQFIFQYYREEENGRGNFPPRFSGLQFPNYSSELNVNALELDDSALYLCASRPDRAKNIQYFGAGTRLSVL.